Listed here are 23 T cell receptor beta chains from one sample, sequenced in a study of T cell repertoires in cytomegalovirus infection. TCRdb recomputed calls from the reads with MiXCR, one row per CDR3 protein. The data contain 450,000 to 650,000 distinct CDR3 sequences, approximately 40% of them singletons. The antigens these receptors bind are not known. Sequences were derived from cultured PBMCs, sampled from culture after CMV antigen stimulation. These receptors were collected from a human donor in good health (CMV status not recorded). Some clones in this sample may be carry-over from other donors' samples.

This clonotype was found a few times. This rearrangement joins TRBV7-8 to TRBJ2-3; D is ambiguous. V was pared by 5 bases and J by 2 bases, with 23 bases between. From germline, CDR1 is SGHVS and CDR2 FQNEAQ. This CDR3 is 18 amino acids long. The CDR3, as DNA: TGTGCCAGCAGCGGACGATCCGGCCCGACCCTCTCCACAGATACGCAGTATTTT. As protein: CASSGRSGPTLSTDTQYF. Using reference TRBV7-8 and TRBJ2-3 for the parts outside the CDR3, the full variable domain is GAGVSQSPRYKVAKRGQDVALRCDPISGHVSLFWYQQALGQGPEFLTYFQNEAQLDKSGLPSDRFFAERPEGSVSTLKIQRTQQEDSAVYLCASSGRSGPTLSTDTQYFGPGTRLTVL.

This clonotype was picked up a small number of times. V gene TRBV14 combines with J gene TRBJ2-2; 14 bases agree with TRBD2. Per germline, CDR1 SGHDN and CDR2 FVKESK. The trim removed 5 bases at V and 1 base at J, leaving 9 bases unmatched. This CDR3 comprises 19 residues. CDR3 sequence: CASSNRLAGGPMNTGELFF. The CDR3 region has the DNA TGTGCCAGCAGCAACAGACTAGCGGGAGGGCCCATGAACACCGGGGAGCTGTTTTTT.

This clonotype was counted between two and nine times. The genes are TRBV11-2 and TRBJ1-1; 7 bases align to TRBD1. CDR1 and CDR2 from the germline V gene are SGHAT and FQNNGV. V shed 4 bases, J shed 8 bases, and the junction held 7 bases outside the gene matches. The CDR3 loop spans 13 amino acids. The CDR3 DNA reads TGTGCCAGCAGCTCGCCCGGGACAGACGAAGCTTTCTTT. Translating gives CASSSPGTDEAFF.

The V and J genes are TRBV7-4 and TRBJ2-1; weak D call: TRBD1 (7 bases). The germline V gene encodes CDR1 SGHVT and CDR2 SQSDAQ. The CDR3 runs 22 residues. The V gene lost 3 bases and the J gene lost 6 bases, with 36 bases spanning the gap. Here the CDR3 reads CASSFPVNPTGRLRERVNEQFF. The CDR3 DNA reads as TGTGCCAGCAGCTTCCCCGTTAACCCGACAGGGCGTTTACGGGAGAGAGTCAATGAGCAGTTCTTC.

The genes are TRBV4-3 and TRBJ2-5, with D perhaps TRBD2 (9 bases). V was cut by 0 bases and J by 5 bases, with 16 bases left in between. The CDR3 consists of 16 residues. The germline V gene has CDR1 LGHNA and CDR2 YSLEER. CDR3 bases: TGCGCCAGCAGCCAAGAGCTAGCGGGACAGGAGGAGACCCAGTACTTC. Translation: CASSQELAGQEETQYF.

This clonotype was seen a single time. The chain employs TRBV12-3 or TRBV12-4 and TRBJ2-5; 7 positions agree with TRBD1. The length of the CDR3 is 14 residues. After removal of 4 bases from V and 5 bases from J, the junction contained 7 bases not matched to a gene. The CDR3 loop is CASSSLDRVETQYF. The CDR3 region has the DNA TGTGCCAGCAGTTCACTCGACAGGGTTGAGACCCAGTACTTC.

The V and J genes are TRBV28 and TRBJ1-5, with D possibly matching TRBD1 (5 bases). This CDR3 is 16 amino acids long. Trimming pared 3 bases from V and 1 base from J, leaving 13 bases between. Looked up from germline, CDR1 is MDHEN and CDR2 is SYDVKM. CDR3 sequence: CASSLGGVMSNQPQHF. In DNA, the CDR3 is TGTGCCAGCAGTTTGGGGGGTGTTATGAGCAATCAGCCCCAGCATTTT.

The V and J genes are TRBV6-6 and TRBJ1-6; 7 bases are a match to TRBD1. With V trimmed by 2 bases and J by 8 bases, 6 bases remained unmatched. Germline loops: CDR1 MNHNY, CDR2 SVGAGI (reference sequence). The CDR3 is 15 amino acids. The CDR3 region has the DNA TGTGCCAGCAGTTACGTCAGGGGGAGCGATTCACCCCTCCACTTT. This codes for CASSYVRGSDSPLHF.

The rearrangement joins TRBV12-3 or TRBV12-4 to TRBJ1-3, with TRBD1 as a possible D gene (5 bases). This CDR3 is built from 16 residues. Trimming stripped 6 bases from V and 7 bases from J, with 22 bases between. CDR3 protein: CASSLSTGYTGNTIYF. The CDR3 coding sequence is TGTGCCAGCAGCCTAAGCACAGGCTACACCGGGAACACCATATATTTT.

The chain combines TRBV6-5 with TRBJ2-4; TRBD1 agrees at 10 bases. The CDR3 length is 18 residues. The ends lost 6 bases at V and 8 bases at J; junction bases unmatched: 19. Germline V lookup: CDR1 MNHEY, CDR2 SVGAGI. The DNA for the CDR3 is TGTGCCAGCAGCACGTCCCGGGTGGGACAGGGGACGAGGGACATTCAGTACTTC. Translated: CASSTSRVGQGTRDIQYF.

This clonotype has more than one count but fewer than ten. The V and J genes are TRBV11-2 and TRBJ2-7; TRBD2 matches 7 bases. V shed 2 bases and J 1 base; nucleotides not matched to a gene: 5. Germline loops: CDR1 SGHAT, CDR2 FQNNGV. This CDR3 has 15 amino acids. The CDR3, as DNA: TGTGCCAGCAGCTTAAATAGCGGGTCGTCCTACGAGCAGTACTTC. Amino acid sequence: CASSLNSGSSYEQYF.

This clonotype was picked up many times. The rearrangement links TRBV7-2 to TRBJ2-7, with D maybe TRBD2 (6 bases). The CDR3 runs to 15 residues. With 4 bases removed from V and 5 bases from J, the gap between germline ends came to 18 bases. Per the germline V gene, CDR1 is SGHTA and CDR2 is FQGNSA. The DNA of the CDR3 is TGTGCCAGCAGCTCGGCGGGACTGCAACCCCACGAGCAGTACTTC. Encoded protein: CASSSAGLQPHEQYF.

This chain connects TRBV11-2 to TRBJ2-1; 15 nucleotides agree with TRBD2. Trimming at V came to 5 bases and at J to 9 bases, leaving 20 bases not matched to a gene. The CDR3 is 20 residues long. Germline-derived CDR1 and CDR2 are SGHAT and FQNNGV. The CDR3 bases are TGTGCCAGCAGCCCCTGGACGGCCCGGCGGACTAGCGGGAGGGGGAGTGAGCAGTTCTTC. This encodes CASSPWTARRTSGRGSEQFF.

The genes are TRBV12-3 or TRBV12-4 and TRBJ2-1; 10 bases are a match to TRBD1. The V and J ends lost 10 bases and 6 bases, in that order; junction bases with no gene match: 6. This CDR3 comprises 13 residues. The CDR3 is CAIDRGRVNEQFF. Here the CDR3 DNA reads TGTGCCATTGACAGGGGGCGAGTCAATGAGCAGTTCTTC.

The J gene is TRBJ2-1, the V gene TRBV3-1, with TRBD2 matching 14 bases. This CDR3 is 19 amino acids long. With 4 bases clipped from V and 6 bases from J, the junction kept 14 bases outside the gene matches. Per germline, CDR1 LGHDT and CDR2 YNNKEL (reference sequence). As DNA, the CDR3 is TGTGCCAGCAGCCCCGGGGGGACTAGCGGGAGTTTTTACCCCAATGAGCAGTTCTTC. This encodes CASSPGGTSGSFYPNEQFF.

V is TRBV7-2 and J is TRBJ2-5; TRBD2 agrees at 8 bases. Germline CDR1 and CDR2: SGHTA and FQGNSA. The CDR3 sequence is 17 residues long. Germline trimming cut 2 bases from V and 4 bases from J; bases unmatched to any gene: 12. The CDR3 DNA follows: TGTGCCAGCAGCTTACGGGTGACTAGCGTTTTCGGAGAGACCCAGTACTTC. Translation: CASSLRVTSVFGETQYF.

The rearrangement joins TRBV27 to TRBJ1-2; D unclear. CDR3 length equals 14 residues. The V end lost 6 bases, the J end lost 3 bases, and 14 bases lay between the germline ends. Germline CDR1 is MNHEY and CDR2 is SMNVEV (reference sequence). CDR3 loop: CASSPTWEDYGYTF. The CDR3 DNA reads TGTGCCAGCAGCCCGACGTGGGAAGACTATGGCTACACCTTC.

This clonotype was seen a handful of times. The chain recombines TRBV6-1 with TRBJ2-1; D perhaps matches TRBD1 (5 bases). Trimming cost V 3 bases and J 12 bases, with 15 bases left between them. There are 13 residues in the CDR3. Per germline, CDR1 MNHNS and CDR2 SASEGT. In DNA form, the CDR3 reads TGTGCCAGCAGTGATCGAAGACAGCTGAGGCAGTTCTTC. Amino acids: CASSDRRQLRQFF.

The chain is built from TRBV7-8 and TRBJ1-5; maybe TRBD1 (5 bases). CDR1 and CDR2 (germline): SGHVS, FQNEAQ. This CDR3 spans 16 amino acids. The germline V and J ends were trimmed by 5 bases and 5 bases, with 19 bases remaining between them. The CDR3 region is CASSPRDSFIYQPQHF. CDR3 nucleotide sequence: TGTGCCAGCAGCCCCCGGGACTCATTTATTTATCAGCCCCAGCATTTT. Filled out from reference TRBV7-8 and TRBJ1-5, the complete variable domain reads GAGVSQSPRYKVAKRGQDVALRCDPISGHVSLFWYQQALGQGPEFLTYFQNEAQLDKSGLPSDRFFAERPEGSVSTLKIQRTQQEDSAVYLCASSPRDSFIYQPQHFGDGTRLSIL.

The V and J genes are TRBV6-8 and TRBJ2-7; TRBD2 might be the D (6 bases). Germline values: CDR1 MNHGY, CDR2 SAAAGT. The V end lost 7 bases, the J end lost 0 bases, and 10 bases lay between the germline ends. This CDR3 has 13 amino acids. The CDR3: CASKRDSSYEQYF. The CDR3 region has the DNA TGTGCCAGCAAACGGGACTCCTCCTACGAGCAGTACTTC.

The chain is built from TRBV7-8 and TRBJ2-3; D not certain. The germline V gene encodes CDR1 SGHVS and CDR2 FQNEAQ. The CDR3 length is 14 residues. V was cut by 6 bases and J by 0 bases, with 10 bases left in between. CDR3 loop: CASSWQQSTDTQYF. DNA of the CDR3: TGTGCCAGCAGTTGGCAGCAAAGCACAGATACGCAGTATTTT.

J is TRBJ2-2 and V is TRBV7-8; 8 bases are a match to TRBD1. Per germline, CDR1 SGHVS and CDR2 FQNEAQ. V was pared by 6 bases and J by 3 bases, with 12 bases of the junction left unmatched. CDR3 length: 17 residues. The CDR3 here is CASRRTGGGRYTGELFF. The CDR3 DNA follows: TGTGCCAGCAGACGAACAGGGGGTGGAAGGTACACCGGGGAGCTGTTTTTT.

The chain is built from TRBV20-1 and TRBJ2-4, with D perhaps TRBD1 or TRBD2 (6 bases each). Deletions cut 0 bases from V and 5 bases from J, with 17 bases between. The germline V gene encodes CDR1 DFQATT and CDR2 SNEGSKA (reference sequence). The CDR3 is 16 residues long. The CDR3 reads CSARDPARGPENIQYF. The CDR3 bases are TGCAGTGCTAGAGATCCGGCCCGGGGGCCGGAAAACATTCAGTACTTC.